Listed below are T cell receptor beta chains from one sample, sequenced in a study of human T cells and chemical hapten exposure. TCRdb ran MiXCR on the RACE reads and lists one entry per CDR3 protein. The sample gives fewer than 100,000 distinct CDR3 sequences, 7% to 10% of which show up once; approximately 2.2% is in the top ten. This specimen consisted of whole blood, obtained in connection with sensitization to the hapten diphenylcyclopropenone (DPC). These receptors were collected from a middle-aged woman with alopecia areata. Some clones in this sample may be carry-over from other donors' samples. CDR3s include the opening cysteine and the closing phenylalanine or tryptophan. The order of the fields is D gene, J gene, V gene, clone size, CDR3 protein, CDR3 DNA. A D gene is named only where the DNA matches it firmly. Clone size appears in some rows only: once, few, many, or a class for an expanded clone.

D: TRBD2; J: TRBJ2-1; V: TRBV27; size: NA; CDR3: CASTLGGSSYNEQFF; DNA: TGTGCCAGCACCCTGGGCGGGAGCTCCTACAATGAGCAGTTCTTC
D: NA; J: TRBJ2-7; V: TRBV28; size: NA; CDR3: CASSSLEPTEQYF; DNA: TGTGCCAGCAGTTCCTTGGAACCTACCGAGCAGTACTTC
D: NA; J: TRBJ1-1; V: TRBV2; size: NA; CDR3: CASILGGVNTEAFF; DNA: TGTGCCAGCATCCTAGGGGGGGTGAACACTGAAGCTTTCTTT
D: NA; J: TRBJ2-4; V: TRBV3-1; size: NA; CDR3: CASSQGVDKNIQYF; DNA: TGTGCCAGCAGCCAAGGGGTGGACAAAAACATTCAGTACTTC
D: NA; J: TRBJ1-1; V: TRBV6-1; size: many; CDR3: CASSEQGLNTEAFF; DNA: TGTGCCAGCAGTGAACAGGGGTTGAACACTGAAGCTTTCTTT
D: NA; J: TRBJ2-7; V: TRBV12-3/TRBV12-4; size: few; CDR3: CASRPLGRGGEQYF; DNA: TGTGCCAGCAGACCCCTGGGAAGAGGAGGCGAGCAGTACTTC
D: TRBD1; J: TRBJ1-1; V: TRBV9; size: NA; CDR3: CASSSRTGTGNTEAFF; DNA: TGTGCCAGCAGCTCTCGAACGGGGACAGGGAACACTGAAGCTTTCTTT
D: TRBD2; J: TRBJ2-3; V: TRBV7-2; size: NA; CDR3: CASSRSGAPTDTQYF; DNA: TGTGCCAGCAGCCGCAGCGGGGCCCCCACAGATACGCAGTATTTT
D: NA; J: TRBJ2-1; V: TRBV15; size: NA; CDR3: CATSRDRGSGVPFF; DNA: TGTGCCACCAGCAGAGATCGAGGTTCGGGAGTCCCGTTCTTC
D: TRBD1; J: TRBJ2-7; V: TRBV7-6; size: many; CDR3: CASSPRTGGGDEQYF; DNA: TGTGCCAGCAGCCCCCGGACAGGGGGGGGTGACGAGCAGTACTTC
D: TRBD1; J: TRBJ2-7; V: TRBV12-3/TRBV12-4; size: NA; CDR3: CASGSRTGIYEQYF; DNA: TGTGCCAGCGGCTCCCGGACAGGGATCTACGAGCAGTACTTC
D: NA; J: TRBJ2-5; V: TRBV7-6; size: NA; CDR3: CASSRTDLQETQYF; DNA: TGTGCCAGCAGCCGGACAGACCTCCAAGAGACCCAGTACTTC
D: NA; J: TRBJ2-7; V: TRBV27; size: many; CDR3: CASSSPPNEQYF; DNA: TGTGCCAGCAGTTCCCCACCTAACGAGCAGTACTTC
D: NA; J: TRBJ2-1; V: TRBV9; size: NA; CDR3: CASSVGPHNEQFF; DNA: TGTGCCAGCAGCGTAGGTCCCCACAATGAGCAGTTCTTC
D: TRBD2; J: TRBJ2-1; V: TRBV5-4; size: few; CDR3: CASSSGTSVDEQFF; DNA: TGTGCCAGCAGCTCCGGGACTAGCGTGGATGAGCAGTTCTTC
D: NA; J: TRBJ2-1; V: TRBV20-1; size: many; CDR3: CSARDRSATFSYNEQFF; DNA: TGCAGTGCTAGAGATCGTTCCGCGACTTTCTCCTACAATGAGCAGTTCTTC
D: NA; J: TRBJ1-1; V: TRBV18; size: NA; CDR3: CVSSGGRSGWTEAFF; DNA: TGTGTCAGCTCCGGGGGACGCTCAGGATGGACTGAAGCTTTCTTT
D: TRBD2; J: TRBJ2-3; V: TRBV6-5; size: NA; CDR3: CASSYSTKGLAGADTQYF; DNA: TGTGCCAGCAGTTACTCTACCAAGGGACTAGCGGGAGCAGATACGCAGTATTTT
D: NA; J: TRBJ2-4; V: TRBV20-1; size: few; CDR3: CSARDREDIQYF; DNA: TGCAGTGCTAGAGACAGGGAAGACATTCAGTACTTC
D: TRBD1; J: TRBJ1-4; V: TRBV6-2/TRBV6-3; size: many; CDR3: CASRTGGEKLFF; DNA: TGTGCCTCTCGGACAGGTGGTGAAAAACTGTTTTTT
D: TRBD1; J: TRBJ2-2; V: TRBV29-1; size: few; CDR3: CSAWDRTGELFF; DNA: TGCAGCGCCTGGGACAGAACCGGGGAGCTGTTTTTT
D: NA; J: TRBJ1-5; V: TRBV19; size: NA; CDR3: CASSIGQGQNQPQHF; DNA: TGTGCCAGTAGTATTGGCCAGGGGCAAAATCAGCCCCAGCATTTT
D: TRBD2; J: TRBJ2-7; V: TRBV6-5; size: many; CDR3: CASRQIAGGLYEQYF; DNA: TGTGCCAGCAGACAAATAGCGGGAGGACTGTACGAGCAGTACTTC
D: TRBD1; J: TRBJ2-7; V: TRBV27; size: many; CDR3: CASSDPGQTYEQYF; DNA: TGTGCCAGCAGTGATCCGGGACAGACCTACGAGCAGTACTTC
D: NA; J: TRBJ2-4; V: TRBV12-3/TRBV12-4; size: NA; CDR3: CASRAAGAKNIQYF; DNA: TGTGCCAGCAGGGCAGCGGGAGCCAAAAACATTCAGTACTTC
D: TRBD1; J: TRBJ2-2; V: TRBV20-1; size: NA; CDR3: CSAAGTGGVGELFF; DNA: TGCAGTGCCGCCGGGACAGGGGGTGTGGGGGAGCTGTTTTTT
D: NA; J: TRBJ1-2; V: TRBV6-1; size: many; CDR3: CASSEGNYGYTF; DNA: TGTGCCAGCAGTGAAGGGAACTATGGCTACACCTTC
D: NA; J: TRBJ1-4; V: TRBV6-2/TRBV6-3; size: few; CDR3: CASSYDRSRPEKLFF; DNA: TGTGCCAGCAGTTACGATAGGTCCCGCCCGGAAAAACTGTTTTTT
D: TRBD1; J: TRBJ2-1; V: TRBV24-1; size: few; CDR3: CATLAPDRAEQFF; DNA: TGTGCCACCCTAGCGCCGGACAGGGCGGAGCAGTTCTTC
D: NA; J: TRBJ2-7; V: TRBV14; size: many; CDR3: CASSQDPTATPYEQYF; DNA: TGTGCCAGCAGCCAAGATCCCACGGCAACCCCCTACGAGCAGTACTTC
D: NA; J: TRBJ2-6; V: TRBV4-1; size: NA; CDR3: CASSQDRSGATGANVLTF; DNA: TGCGCCAGCAGCCAAGATCGATCAGGGGCTACTGGGGCCAACGTCCTGACTTTC
D: NA; J: TRBJ2-3; V: TRBV20-1; size: few; CDR3: CSAEPSGTDTQYF; DNA: TGCAGTGCCGAACCCTCGGGGACAGATACGCAGTATTTT
D: NA; J: TRBJ2-5; V: TRBV28; size: NA; CDR3: CASSVPAQETQYF; DNA: TGTGCCAGCAGCGTCCCGGCCCAAGAGACCCAGTACTTC
D: TRBD2; J: TRBJ2-3; V: TRBV5-4; size: many; CDR3: CASSLRDSGSRNTQYF; DNA: TGTGCCAGCAGCTTGCGGGATAGCGGGAGTAGAAATACGCAGTATTTT
D: TRBD1; J: TRBJ1-2; V: TRBV6-2/TRBV6-3; size: NA; CDR3: CASSYGGQGLADGYTF; DNA: TGTGCCAGCAGTTACGGGGGACAGGGGCTCGCTGACGGCTACACCTTC
D: NA; J: TRBJ2-2; V: TRBV5-6; size: NA; CDR3: CASSFGYTGELFF; DNA: TGTGCCAGCAGCTTTGGGTACACCGGGGAGCTGTTTTTT